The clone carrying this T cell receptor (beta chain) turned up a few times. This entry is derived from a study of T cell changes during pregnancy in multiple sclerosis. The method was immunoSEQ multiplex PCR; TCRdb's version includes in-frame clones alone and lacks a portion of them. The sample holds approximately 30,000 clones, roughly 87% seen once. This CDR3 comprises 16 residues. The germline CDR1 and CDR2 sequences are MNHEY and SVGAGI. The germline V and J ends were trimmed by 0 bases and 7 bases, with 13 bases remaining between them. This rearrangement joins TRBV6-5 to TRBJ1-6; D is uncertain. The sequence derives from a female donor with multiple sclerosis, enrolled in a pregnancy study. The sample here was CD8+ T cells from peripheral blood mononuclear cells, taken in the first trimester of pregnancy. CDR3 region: CASSYSIWRSNSPLHF. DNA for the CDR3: TGTGCCAGCAGTTACTCTATTTGGCGGAGCAATTCACCCCTCCACTTT.